This record looks at one T cell receptor beta chain sequence and its context. Antigen unknown. V was trimmed by 2 bases and J by 7 bases, leaving 14 bases between them. The germline V gene encodes CDR1 MNHEY and CDR2 SVGAGI. The CDR3 is 15 amino acids. This entry comes from a study of cytomegalovirus exposure and HLA in healthy donors. Study findings and constraints: Reported results showed that the classifier diagnosed cytomegalovirus status with high specificity and sensitivity.

PCR involved 60 Vbeta and 13 Jbeta primers. Repertoires were generated with immunoSEQ multiplex PCR, while TCRdb's copy carries only in-frame clones and drops some. The top ten clones hold 9.5% to 10% of a sample with 150,000 to 200,000 clones, almost 80% of them seen once. Sequences were obtained from PBMCs. V and J are TRBV6-5 and TRBJ1-4, with D uncertain. The sequence was collected from a man aged 18 to 35 in good health and CMV-seropositive. The CDR3 nucleotides read TGTGCCAGCAGTTACCTAACCGGCGGCATTGAAAAACTGTTTTTT. Translating it yields CASSYLTGGIEKLFF.